The T cell receptor (beta chain) under discussion was sequenced for a study of shared clonotypes between healthy human individuals. On the study more broadly: Three plates were used per donor for CD4 naive, three for CD4 memory, two for CD8 naive and one for CD8 memory.

Germline trimming cut 5 bases from V and 4 bases from J; bases unmatched to any gene: 2. CDR1 MNHEY and CDR2 SMNVEV come from the germline V gene (reference sequence). The CDR3 runs 13 residues. As regards this clone: Its specificity is unknown. The sample has other DNA sequences that encode this CDR3 too.

Study-wide findings and caveats: Researchers sampled only blood; tissue repertoires likely differ. Clonotypes which were not shared had lower generation probabilities than clonotypes that all four donors shared.

The naive CD8 subset, CD45RO-negative cells positively selected for CCR7, excluded terminally differentiated effector memory CD45RA+ cells. Clones were sequenced by immunoSEQ multiplex PCR, and TCRdb holds only the in-frame ones, with some missing. This sample has about 2.1 million clones, with 90% to 95% found just once. The V gene is TRBV27, the J gene TRBJ2-7, with 10 bases aligning to TRBD2. Sample: naive CD8+ T cells from PBMCs. This clonotype was sampled from a man between 18 and 29 years old in good health. Some clones in this sample may be carry-over from other donors' samples. The CDR3 reads CASSPAGGYEQYF. The DNA of the CDR3 is TGTGCCAGCAGTCCAGCGGGAGGGTACGAGCAGTACTTC.